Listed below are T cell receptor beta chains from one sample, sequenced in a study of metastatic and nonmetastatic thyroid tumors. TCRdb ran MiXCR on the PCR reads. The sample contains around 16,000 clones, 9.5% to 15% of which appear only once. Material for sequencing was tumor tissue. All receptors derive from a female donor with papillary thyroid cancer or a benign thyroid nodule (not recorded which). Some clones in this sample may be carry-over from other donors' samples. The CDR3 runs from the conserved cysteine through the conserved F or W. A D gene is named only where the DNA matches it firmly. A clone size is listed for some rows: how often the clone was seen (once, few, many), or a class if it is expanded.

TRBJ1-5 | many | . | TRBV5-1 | CASSPLGESNQPQHF | TGCGCCAGCAGCCCGCTGGGGGAGAGCAATCAGCCCCAGCATTTT
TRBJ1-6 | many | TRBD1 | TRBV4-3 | CASSQGQGWQSPLHF | TGCGCCAGCAGCCAAGGACAGGGCTGGCAGTCACCCCTCCACTTT
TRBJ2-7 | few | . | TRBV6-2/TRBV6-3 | CAIIDPGSLREQYF | TGTGCCATCATAGATCCGGGATCCCTCCGCGAGCAGTACTTC
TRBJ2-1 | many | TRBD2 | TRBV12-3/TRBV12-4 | CASSRSLAGGLGEQFF | TGTGCCAGCAGCCGCTCCCTAGCGGGGGGGCTAGGTGAGCAGTTCTTC
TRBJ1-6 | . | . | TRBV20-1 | CSAYLTGDNSPLHF | TGCAGTGCTTACCTGACAGGCGACAATTCACCCCTCCACTTT
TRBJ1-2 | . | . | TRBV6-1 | CASRPLQLQGFLF | TGTGCCAGCAGACCCCTCCAACTACAGGGTTTTCTATTC
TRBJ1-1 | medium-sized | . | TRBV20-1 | CSARPLHRDRNTEAFF | TGCAGTGCTAGACCGTTACACAGGGATAGGAACACTGAAGCTTTCTTT
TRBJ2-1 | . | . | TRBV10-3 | CAISESSTGHNEQFF | TGTGCCATCAGTGAGTCGAGTACAGGACACAATGAGCAGTTCTTC
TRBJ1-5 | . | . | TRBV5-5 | CASSWDSDQPQHF | TGTGCCAGCAGCTGGGACTCGGATCAGCCCCAGCATTTT
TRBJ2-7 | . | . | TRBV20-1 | CSAEDRLRSYEQYF | TGCAGTGCTGAGGACCGCCTCAGGTCCTACGAGCAGTACTTC
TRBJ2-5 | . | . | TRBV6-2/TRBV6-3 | CASTITGFQETQYF | TGTGCCAGCACCATAACAGGGTTCCAAGAGACCCAGTACTTC
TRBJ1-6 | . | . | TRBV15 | CATSKGVDSPLHF | TGTGCCACCAGCAAGGGAGTCGATTCACCCCTCCACTTT
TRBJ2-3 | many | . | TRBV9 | CASSEGGGNTDTQYF | TGTGCCAGCAGCGAGGGAGGGGGAAACACAGATACGCAGTATTTT
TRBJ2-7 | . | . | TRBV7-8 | CASSLLRDGDEQYF | TGTGCCAGCAGCTTACTCAGGGACGGTGACGAGCAGTACTTC
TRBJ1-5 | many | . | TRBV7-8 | CASSLVGGGNQPQHF | TGTGCCAGCAGCTTAGTCGGGGGCGGCAATCAGCCCCAGCATTTT
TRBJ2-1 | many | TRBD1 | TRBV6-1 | CASSVSDRSYNEQFF | TGTGCCAGCAGTGTCTCGGACAGGTCCTACAATGAGCAGTTCTTC
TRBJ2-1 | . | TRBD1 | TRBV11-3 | CASGQVTYNEQFF | TGTGCCAGTGGACAGGTCACCTACAATGAGCAGTTCTTC
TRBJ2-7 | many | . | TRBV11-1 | CASSLGAYYEQYF | TGTGCCAGCAGCTTAGGGGCCTACTACGAGCAGTACTTC
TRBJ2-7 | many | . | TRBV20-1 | CSARGRPGATYEQYF | TGCAGTGCTAGAGGAAGACCGGGAGCCACCTACGAGCAGTACTTC
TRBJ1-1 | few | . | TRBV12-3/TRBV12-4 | CASIVIGNTEAFF | TGTGCCAGCATAGTAATCGGAAACACGGAAGCTTTCTTT
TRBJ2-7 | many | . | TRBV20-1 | CSATAGGAEQYF | TGCAGTGCCACCGCTGGGGGGGCCGAGCAGTACTTC
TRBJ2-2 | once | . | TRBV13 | CASSFSRGLGTGELFF | TGTGCCAGCAGCTTTAGCCGCGGGTTGGGCACCGGGGAGCTGTTTTTT
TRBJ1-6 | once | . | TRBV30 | CAWSLGQPYSPLHF | TGTGCCTGGAGCCTTGGACAGCCTTATTCACCCCTCCACTTT
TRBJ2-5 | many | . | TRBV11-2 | CASSLASGEETQYF | TGTGCCAGCAGCTTAGCGTCAGGGGAAGAGACCCAGTACTTC
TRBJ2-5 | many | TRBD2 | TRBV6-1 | CASSLPPSGGGAQYF | TGTGCCAGCAGTTTACCCCCCAGCGGGGGGGGGGCCCAGTACTTC